A selection of T cell receptor beta chains follows, all from one sample in a study of blood T cell repertoires in COVID-19. Only in-frame clones appear in the TCRdb table, and some are missing; sequencing was by immunoSEQ multiplex PCR. Of 110,000 or so clones in the sample, approximately 88% were seen once. What was sequenced was peripheral blood. The receptors here all came from a woman aged 40 to 49 with acute or convalescent COVID-19. CDR3s include the opening cysteine and the closing phenylalanine or tryptophan. Each record gives: CDR3 length, J gene, D gene, V gene, clone size, CDR3 DNA, CDR3 protein. A D gene is named only where the DNA matches it firmly. A row's size may be missing; if present it is once, few, many or a size class.

>15|TRBJ2-7|TRBD2|TRBV5-1|.
TGCGCCAGCAGCGAAGGCGGGGGGGGCGCCTACGAGCAGTACTTC
CASSEGGGGAYEQYF
>13|TRBJ2-3|.|TRBV29-1|once
TGCAGCGTAAACCTATTCGGGACAGATACGCAGTATTTT
CSVNLFGTDTQYF
>15|TRBJ1-1|TRBD1|TRBV7-9|.
TGTGCCAGCAGTTTTAGGACAGGGGATAACACTGAAGCTTTCTTT
CASSFRTGDNTEAFF
>15|TRBJ2-7|TRBD1|TRBV6-5|.
TGTGCCAGCAGTCGTCCAGGGACAGGGATCTACGAGCAGTACTTC
CASSRPGTGIYEQYF
>16|TRBJ1-1|TRBD1|TRBV5-1|.
TGCGCCAGCAGCTCAAACTTAAAGGGGGCCTACACTGAAGCTTTCTTT
CASSSNLKGAYTEAFF
>13|TRBJ1-5|.|TRBV30|.
TGTGCCTGGTCCAGGACAGAGGATCAGCCCCAGCATTTT
CAWSRTEDQPQHF
>15|TRBJ1-1|TRBD1|TRBV19|.
TGTGCCAGTAGACGACAGGGAGGATTGAACACTGAAGCTTTCTTT
CASRRQGGLNTEAFF
>17|TRBJ1-4|.|TRBV19|.
TGTGCCAGTACGCCGGGGGGATTCTGGGCAACTAATGAAAAACTGTTTTTT
CASTPGGFWATNEKLFF
>12|TRBJ1-3|.|TRBV12-3/TRBV12-4|.
TGTGCCGCGCAAGAGTCTGGAAACACCATATATTTT
CAAQESGNTIYF
>15|TRBJ1-3|.|TRBV7-9|.
TGTGCCAGCAGCTTATTAGATTTCTCTGGAAACACCATATATTTT
CASSLLDFSGNTIYF
>14|TRBJ2-7|.|TRBV3-1/TRBV3-2|.
TGTGCCAGCAGCCAAGCACGCCAAACCAGCGAGCAGTACTTC
CASSQARQTSEQYF
>15|TRBJ2-7|TRBD2|TRBV11-2|.
TGTGCCAGCAGCTTAGGTAGAGCGGGGTCCTACGAGCAGTACTTC
CASSLGRAGSYEQYF
>14|TRBJ2-7|.|TRBV19|.
TGTGCCAGTAGTATCGGCAGGGCGGAATACGAGCAGTACTTC
CASSIGRAEYEQYF
>11|TRBJ2-7|.|TRBV6-1|.
TGTGCCAGCAGTGAATACCACTCGCAGTACTTC
CASSEYHSQYF
>15|TRBJ1-2|TRBD1|TRBV6-6|.
TGTGCCAGCAGGGAAACCGGGACAGGGAACTATGGCTACACCTTC
CASRETGTGNYGYTF
>15|TRBJ1-6|.|TRBV27|few
TGTGCCAGCAAATTCGGGAGGATTTATAATTCACCCCTCCACTTT
CASKFGRIYNSPLHF
>15|TRBJ2-2|TRBD2|TRBV7-3|.
TGTGCCAGCAGCCCCCGCGCGGGAGACACCGGGGAGCTGTTTTTT
CASSPRAGDTGELFF
>15|TRBJ2-4|TRBD2|TRBV7-2|once
TGTGCCAGCAGCTTAGAGGGACTAGTAAGCTCCATTCAGTACTTC
CASSLEGLVSSIQYF
>16|TRBJ1-3|TRBD1|TRBV19|.
TGTGCCAGTAGTACCTCAGGGGGCGCGTCTGGAAACACCATATATTTT
CASSTSGGASGNTIYF
>15|TRBJ1-2|.|TRBV6-5|.
TGTGCCAGCAGTTCTCAACAACTAACTAACTATGGCTACACCTTC
CASSSQQLTNYGYTF
>15|TRBJ2-2|TRBD1|TRBV18|.
TGTGCCAGCTCACCTTGGGACAGGGGGACCGGGGAGCTGTTTTTT
CASSPWDRGTGELFF
>14|TRBJ2-7|TRBD2|TRBV2|.
TGTGCCAGCAGTGAACTAGCGGGGGGGTACGAGCAGTACTTC
CASSELAGGYEQYF
>18|TRBJ1-1|.|TRBV3-1/TRBV3-2|few
TGTGCCAGCAGCGATCTCAGACGTACAGGTAGGATGAACACTGAAGCTTTCTTT
CASSDLRRTGRMNTEAFF
>18|TRBJ2-7|TRBD2|TRBV7-2|.
TGTGCCAGCAGCCAGGGTGAAGACGGGACTAGCGTGTACTACGAGCAGTACTTC
CASSQGEDGTSVYYEQYF
>11|TRBJ2-7|.|TRBV21-1|.
TGTGCCAGCAGCAAAGCGCGGGCTGAGTACTTC
CASSKARAEYF
>14|TRBJ2-1|TRBD2|TRBV18|.
TGTGCCAGCTCACCTAGCGGGGGGGCCCATGAGCAGTTCTTC
CASSPSGGAHEQFF
>14|TRBJ1-1|TRBD1|TRBV5-1|few
TGCGCCAGCAGCATTGGACAGGAGGGCACTGAAGCTTTCTTT
CASSIGQEGTEAFF
>15|TRBJ2-1|TRBD2|TRBV7-2|.
TGTGCCAGCAGCTTACAGCGGGGGGGAGGCAATGAGCAGTTCTTC
CASSLQRGGGNEQFF
>14|TRBJ1-1|.|TRBV21-1|.
TGTGCCAGCAGCAAAGAAGGCCCGGGGGCTGAAGCTTTCTTT
CASSKEGPGAEAFF
>15|TRBJ1-3|.|TRBV28|.
TGTGCCACCTGGCCCGGACCGGAGGTGGGAAACACCATATATTTT
CATWPGPEVGNTIYF
>16|TRBJ2-3|.|TRBV7-8|.
TGTGCCAGCAGCGCACGACAACACTCTAGCACAGATACGCAGTATTTT
CASSARQHSSTDTQYF
>17|TRBJ1-2|.|TRBV7-2|.
TGTGCCAGCAGCTTAGGTCCAGGGGCCACAGTTAACTATGGCTACACCTTC
CASSLGPGATVNYGYTF
>19|TRBJ2-2|TRBD2|TRBV19|.
TGTGCCAGTAGTATAGGACTAGCGGGGGCTTCCGCGAACACCGGGGAGCTGTTTTTT
CASSIGLAGASANTGELFF
>14|TRBJ1-1|.|TRBV6-5|once
TGTGCCAGCAGATTACAGGGAATGAACACTGAAGCTTTCTTT
CASRLQGMNTEAFF
>13|TRBJ1-6|.|TRBV5-4|.
TGTGCCAGTTCGCGACTCCTTAATTCACCCCTCCACTTT
CASSRLLNSPLHF
>15|TRBJ1-2|.|TRBV29-1|once
TGCAGCGTCCTGACCGGGCAGGGACTTTACTATGGCTACACCTTC
CSVLTGQGLYYGYTF
>14|TRBJ1-3|.|TRBV29-1|.
TGCAGCGTTGACAGGGAGGGCACTGGAAACACCATATATTTT
CSVDREGTGNTIYF
>15|TRBJ2-3|.|TRBV7-2|.
TGTGCCAGCAGCTTAGTGGCCAGCGGCACAGATACGCAGTATTTT
CASSLVASGTDTQYF
>14|TRBJ2-7|TRBD1|TRBV6-4|.
TGTGCCAGCAGCCCCCGGGACAGCTCCTACGAGCAGTACTTC
CASSPRDSSYEQYF
>15|TRBJ2-3|.|TRBV19|.
TGTGCCAGTAGTATAGGAGGGGGGGCGACAGATACGCAGTATTTT
CASSIGGGATDTQYF
>15|TRBJ1-2|.|TRBV7-2|.
TGTGCCAGCAGCTTATGGGGCAGGGGTGTAGACGGCTACACCTTC
CASSLWGRGVDGYTF
>15|TRBJ2-2|.|TRBV5-1|.
TGCGCCAGCAGCTTGGCTGGGACAAACACCGGGGAGCTGTTTTTT
CASSLAGTNTGELFF
>13|TRBJ1-2|.|TRBV4-3|.
TGCGCCAGCAGCCAAGATCTCGGGGTTGGCTACACCTTC
CASSQDLGVGYTF
>15|TRBJ2-1|TRBD2|TRBV7-2|.
TGTGCCAGCAGCCAACAACTAGCGGGGGGCAATGAGCAGTTCTTC
CASSQQLAGGNEQFF
>15|TRBJ1-2|.|TRBV11-2|.
TGTGCCAGCACCCCCTCCGGGGGGGCATACTATGGCTACACCTTC
CASTPSGGAYYGYTF
>11|TRBJ1-2|TRBD1|TRBV6-5|.
TGTGCCAGCAGTAACAGGGGTGGCTACACCTTC
CASSNRGGYTF
>14|TRBJ1-6|.|TRBV18|once
TGTGCCAGCTCACCGCAGGAAGAGAATTCACCCCTCCACTTT
CASSPQEENSPLHF
>15|TRBJ1-1|TRBD1|TRBV5-1|.
TGCGCCAGCAGCTTGGTTGTGGGACAGGGGACTGAAGCTTTCTTT
CASSLVVGQGTEAFF
>15|TRBJ2-7|.|TRBV19|.
TGTGCCAGTAGTATTCTGGGGGCCCGACCCTACGAGCAGTACTTC
CASSILGARPYEQYF
>14|TRBJ1-2|.|TRBV7-3|few
TGTGCCAGCAGCTTAGGTGGGGCCAACTATGGCTACACCTTC
CASSLGGANYGYTF